The clone carrying this T cell receptor (beta chain) was recorded many times. The antigen remains undetermined. Germline CDR1 reads DFQATT; CDR2 reads SNEGSKA (reference sequence). Trimming took 4 bases from V and 2 from J, leaving 19 bases between them. CDR3 length: 16 residues. The data stem from a study of CD8+CD57+ T cells in acquired aplastic anemia. General study points: No significant difference in CD8+ Simpson's diversity was found between patients and controls.

The study profiled TCR beta VDJ and CDR3 using genomic DNA as template. Each CDR3 protein gets one entry after TCRdb re-called the reads with MiXCR. The table records about 220,000 distinct CDR3 sequences, roughly 35% of them present only once. The gene calls are TRBV20-1 and TRBJ2-3; D may correspond to TRBD1 or TRBD2 (5 bases each). The sequence came from a human donor in good health, serving as a control. Sequenced input: sorted CD4+, CD8+, or CD8+CD57+ T cells (not recorded which) from PBMCs. The CDR3 sequence is CSAIVGTGPHTDTQYF. In DNA form, the CDR3 reads TGCAGTGCTATAGTTGGTACGGGGCCTCACACAGATACGCAGTATTTT.